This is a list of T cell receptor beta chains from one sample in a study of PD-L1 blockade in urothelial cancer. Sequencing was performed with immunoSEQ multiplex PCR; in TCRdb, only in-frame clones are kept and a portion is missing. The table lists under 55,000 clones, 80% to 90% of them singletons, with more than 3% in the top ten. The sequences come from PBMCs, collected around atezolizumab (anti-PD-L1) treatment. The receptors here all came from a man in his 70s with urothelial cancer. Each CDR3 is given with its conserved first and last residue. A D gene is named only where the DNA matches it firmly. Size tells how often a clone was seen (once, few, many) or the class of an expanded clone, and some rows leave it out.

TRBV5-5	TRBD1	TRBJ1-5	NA	TGTGCCAGCAGCACCCAGGGGGCAAGCAATCAGCCCCAGCATTTT	CASSTQGASNQPQHF
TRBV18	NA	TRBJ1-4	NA	TGTGCCAGCTCCCTGGCTTTGGTTTCAGCTAATGAAAAACTGTTTTTT	CASSLALVSANEKLFF
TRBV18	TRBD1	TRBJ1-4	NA	TGTGCCAGCTCACGGGACAGCGAGGAAAAACTGTTTTTT	CASSRDSEEKLFF
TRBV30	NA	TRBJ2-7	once	TGTGCCTGGGGGAATCGTCCGGGGTCATCCTACGAGCAGTACTTC	CAWGNRPGSSYEQYF
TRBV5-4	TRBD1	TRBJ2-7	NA	TGTGCCAGCAGCTCGGACAGGATCTACGAGCAGTACTTC	CASSSDRIYEQYF
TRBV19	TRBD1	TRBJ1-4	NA	TGTGCCAGTTCTATCTTTGCTGACAGGGTGGGTGAAAAACTGTTTTTT	CASSIFADRVGEKLFF
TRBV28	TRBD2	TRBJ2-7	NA	TGTGCCAGCGGGACTAGCGGGAGGGCGAGCTCCTACGAGCAGTACTTC	CASGTSGRASSYEQYF
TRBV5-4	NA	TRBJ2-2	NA	TGTGCCAGCAGCCCAGACAGAGCGAACACCGGGGAGCTGTTTTTT	CASSPDRANTGELFF
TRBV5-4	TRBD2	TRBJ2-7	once	TGTGCCAGCAGCCCCGCCCCGACTAGCGGCTCCTACGAGCAGTACTTC	CASSPAPTSGSYEQYF
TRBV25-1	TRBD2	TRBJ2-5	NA	TGTGCCAGCAGTGCCGGGACTAGCGGGGCCCGGGGGACCCAGTACTTC	CASSAGTSGARGTQYF
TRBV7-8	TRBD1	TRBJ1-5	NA	TGTGCCAGCAGCCTACGACAGGGTAGCAATCAGCCCCAGCATTTT	CASSLRQGSNQPQHF
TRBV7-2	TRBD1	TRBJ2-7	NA	TGTGCCAGCAGCTGGGGACAGGGCTCCTACGAGCAGTACTTC	CASSWGQGSYEQYF
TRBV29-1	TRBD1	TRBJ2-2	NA	TGCAGCTTCAACAGGGGGAGAACCGGGGAGCTGTTTTTT	CSFNRGRTGELFF